This T cell receptor beta chain was sequenced for a study of OX40 agonist ivuxolimab in advanced cancers. Study-wide background: In this trial design, patients received ivuxolimab intravenously at 0.01 to 10 mg/kg every 2 weeks. Dose-escalation cases comprised hepatocellular carcinoma, melanoma, renal cell or head and neck cancer.

Notes on the study in general: CD4+ and CD8+ blood T cells expanded clonally by week 6 at 0.1 to 3.0 mg/kg. There were also nonresponders showing low normalized T-cell clonal expansion.

CDR1 is SGHRS, CDR2 YFSETQ, per germline. V lost 3 bases, J lost 8 bases, and 4 bases stayed unmatched. The CDR3 consists of 14 residues. On this clone itself: Antigen unknown.

TCRdb's table, derived via immunoSEQ multiplex PCR, lists solely in-frame clones and lacks some. This repertoire shows 96,000 or so clones, 80% to 95% found once; its top ten account for around 1.5%. This sequence joins TRBV5-1 and TRBJ2-1, with TRBD2 matching over 11 bases. The clonotype comes from an adult with an advanced solid tumor such as melanoma, head and neck, liver or kidney cancer. The sequenced sample was CD4+ or CD8+ T cells sorted from blood, obtained in a trial of the OX40 agonist ivuxolimab. CDR3 sequence reads: CASSSTSGTDEQFF. The CDR3 DNA follows: TGCGCCAGCAGCTCGACTAGCGGGACAGATGAGCAGTTCTTC.